This TCR beta chain appears in the sequencing data of a study of blood T cell repertoires in COVID-19. Turning to the study itself: The United States, Italy and Spain provided the acute and convalescent COVID-19 samples. PBMCs, B-cell-depleted T cells, or T cells provided the cDNA or gDNA that made up the material.

Germline V lookup: CDR1 SGDLS, CDR2 YYNGEE. The CDR3 has 14 amino acids. V gave up 2 bases and J gave up 1 base, with 6 bases separating them. As handled by the study authors: The authors estimated nucleated cell counts from reference gene primer amplification. The assay was immunoSEQ multiplex PCR, and TCRdb's table has in-frame clones only and misses some. V and J calls plus clone size are reproduced from that table; the DNA served to infer D and trimming. Of 71,000 or so clones detected, around 83% appear once; the ten largest clones hold 28%. V usage is TRBV9 and J usage is TRBJ2-2; D uncertain. The source is a man between 65 and 85 years old with acute or convalescent COVID-19. The material sequenced was peripheral blood. CDR3 in DNA: TGTGCCAGCAGCGTGTTCTGGAACACCGGGGAGCTGTTTTTT. Amino acids: CASSVFWNTGELFF.